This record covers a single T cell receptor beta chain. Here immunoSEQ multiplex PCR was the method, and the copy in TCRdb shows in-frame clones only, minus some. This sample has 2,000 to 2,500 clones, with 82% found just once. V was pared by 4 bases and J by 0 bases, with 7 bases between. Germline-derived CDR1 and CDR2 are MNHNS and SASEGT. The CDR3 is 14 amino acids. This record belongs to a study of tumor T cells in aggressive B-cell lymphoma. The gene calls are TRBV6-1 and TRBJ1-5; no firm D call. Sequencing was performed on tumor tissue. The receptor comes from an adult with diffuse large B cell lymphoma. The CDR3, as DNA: TGTGCCAGCAGTGCGACATATAGCAATCAGCCCCAGCATTTT. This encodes CASSATYSNQPQHF.